This entry lists 20 T cell receptor beta chains sequenced from one sample in a study of regulatory T cells in long-lasting Graves disease. As for time point: newly diagnosed GD, antithyroid drugs for less than 3 months. The authors made the TCR library using RNA they extracted from PBMCs. Library construction for TCR beta used iRepertoire HTBI primers and Arm-PCR of CDR3 regions. From the multiplex PCR reads, TCRdb called clonotypes with MiXCR, one entry per CDR3 protein. The repertoire holds approximately 440,000 distinct CDR3 sequences, with about 17% as singletons. These data were also reused for a study on T cells in Graves' hyperthyroidism and ophthalmopathy.

The sequencing here drew on peripheral blood mononuclear cells (PBMCs), taken at new diagnosis, from a patient treated with antithyroid drugs. The source is a man in his forties with Graves disease.

A single count supports this clonotype. The J gene is TRBJ2-7, the V gene TRBV19, with a possible D match to TRBD2 (7 bases). Germline values: CDR1 LNHDA, CDR2 SQIVND (reference sequence). The CDR3 runs 15 residues. Trimming cost V 5 bases and J 6 bases, with 20 bases left between them. CDR3 region: CASSPTAYREGEQYF. In DNA, the CDR3 is TGTGCCAGTAGTCCGACGGCTTACAGGGAGGGCGAGCAGTACTTC.

This clonotype has at least ten counts. V and J are TRBV30 and TRBJ1-5, with TRBD1 matching 9 bases. This CDR3 spans 16 amino acids. Germline V gives CDR1 GTSNPN, CDR2 SVGIG (reference sequence). Trimming cost V 0 bases and J 1 base; bases outside gene matches: 4. The CDR3 coding sequence is TGTGCCTGGAGTGTAAGAGGGACAGGGAGCAATCAGCCCCAGCATTTT. It codes for CAWSVRGTGSNQPQHF.

This clonotype was detected ten times or more. V and J are TRBV6-1 and TRBJ2-5; D is perhaps TRBD2 (7 bases). Germline loops: CDR1 MNHNS, CDR2 SASEGT. The CDR3 loop spans 17 amino acids. Between the trimmed V and J ends, which lost 0 bases and 4 bases, there was a span of 18 bases. DNA for the CDR3: TGTGCCAGCAGTGAAGCTGGGGGGGGGGCCATGGGAGAGACCCAGTACTTC. This gives the protein CASSEAGGGAMGETQYF.

Ten or more counts support this clonotype. The rearrangement uses TRBV20-1 and TRBJ2-1; D may be TRBD1 or TRBD2 (6 bases each). Germline V lookup: CDR1 DFQATT, CDR2 SNEGSKA (reference sequence). The V and J ends lost 6 bases and 7 bases respectively, with 25 bases between them. The CDR3 runs to 16 residues. CDR3 region: CSASQGVGGEGNEQFF. The CDR3 DNA follows: TGCAGTGCCTCGCAGGGTGTCGGGGGCGAAGGGAATGAGCAGTTCTTC.

This clonotype was counted at least ten times. The chain links TRBV5-1 to TRBJ1-5; 7 bases match TRBD1. Germline V gene sequence: CDR1 SGHRS, CDR2 YFSETQ. V trimming: 2 bases; J trimming: 5 bases; junction bases outside the gene matches: 1. The CDR3 is 13 amino acids. CDR3: CASSFQGDQPQHF. The CDR3 coding sequence is TGCGCCAGCAGCTTTCAGGGGGATCAGCCCCAGCATTTT.

This clonotype was found a few times. The chain has TRBV5-1 and TRBJ2-7, with D maybe TRBD1 (6 bases). This CDR3 is built from 14 residues. Germline V lookup: CDR1 SGHRS, CDR2 YFSETQ. V was pared by 3 bases and J by 3 bases, with 13 bases between. CDR3 coding DNA: TGCGCCAGCAGCTCATCGGGACATCTCTACGAGCAGTACTTC. This sequence encodes CASSSSGHLYEQYF. The full variable domain, with the rest looked up from reference TRBV5-1 and TRBJ2-7, is KAGVTQTPRYLIKTRGQQVTLSCSPISGHRSVSWYQQTPGQGLQFLFEYFSETQRNKGNFPGRFSGRQFSNSRSEMNVSTLELGDSALYLCASSSSGHLYEQYFGPGTRLTVT.

This clonotype was detected ten times or more. The V and J genes are TRBV15 and TRBJ1-1; D remains unclear. The V gene's germline CDR1 is LNHNV and CDR2 YYDKDF (reference sequence). The CDR3 extends over 13 amino acids. With 2 bases removed from V and 6 bases from J, the gap between germline ends came to 10 bases. The CDR3 DNA reads as TGTGCCACCAGCAGATCTAAGGGATCTGAAGCTTTCTTT. Protein sequence: CATSRSKGSEAFF.

In its sample, this clonotype was seen many times. V and J are TRBV18 and TRBJ1-1; 7 nucleotides line up with TRBD1. This CDR3 contains 14 residues. V was pared by 3 bases and J by 1 base, with 2 bases of the junction left unmatched. The V gene's germline CDR1 is KGHSH and CDR2 LQKENI. The CDR3 protein is CASSPGQPNTEAFF. For the CDR3, the DNA is TGTGCCAGCTCACCGGGACAGCCGAACACTGAAGCTTTCTTT.

The chain combines TRBV7-6 with TRBJ2-1; 11 bases align to TRBD2. Trimming cost V 5 bases and J 7 bases; bases outside gene matches: 7. The CDR3 has 15 residues. The germline V gene encodes CDR1 SGHVS and CDR2 FNYEAQ. The DNA of the CDR3 is TGTGCCAGCAGCCAGACTAGCGGGAAATCTAATGAGCAGTTCTTC. Translated, it gives CASSQTSGKSNEQFF.

This clonotype was counted at least ten times. The chain carries TRBV2 and TRBJ2-1; 7 bases line up with TRBD2. The V and J ends lost 5 bases and 9 bases, in that order; junction bases with no gene match: 4. CDR1 and CDR2 from the germline V gene are SNHLY and FYNNEI. This CDR3 region has 12 residues. CDR3 residues: CASSRRESEQFF. DNA of the CDR3: TGTGCCAGCAGTCGGCGGGAGAGTGAGCAGTTCTTC. Looking up the rest from reference TRBV2 and TRBJ2-1 gives the full variable domain: EPEVTQTPSHQVTQMGQEVILRCVPISNHLYFYWYRQILGQKVEFLVSFYNNEISEKSEIFDDQFSVERPDGSNFTLKIRSTKLEDSAMYFCASSRRESEQFFGPGTRLTVL.

V usage is TRBV11-2 and J usage is TRBJ2-3, with D perhaps TRBD2 (6 bases). The length of the CDR3 is 17 residues. The V end lost 1 base, the J end lost 5 bases, and 19 bases lay between the germline ends. The germline V gene has CDR1 SGHAT and CDR2 FQNNGV. CDR3 nucleotide sequence: TGTGCCAGCAGCTTAGGTTTTAGGCGGGAAATGAGAGATACGCAGTATTTT. Protein sequence: CASSLGFRREMRDTQYF.

To note about this clonotype: A read error may explain this, as a much larger clone is one base away. The chain uses TRBV28 and TRBJ2-2, with TRBD1 as a possible D gene (6 bases). This CDR3 spans 16 amino acids. Germline-derived CDR1 and CDR2 are MDHEN and SYDVKM. The V gene lost 3 bases and the J gene lost 1 base, with 12 bases spanning the gap. CDR3 coding DNA: TGTGCCAGCAGTTTTAGAGGACAGTTGAACACCGGGGAGCTGTTTTTT. Translation: CASSFRGQLNTGELFF.

The rearrangement links TRBV11-2 to TRBJ1-2, with D possibly TRBD1 on 5 matching bases. The germline gives CDR1 SGHAT, CDR2 FQNNGV. V was trimmed by 3 bases and J by 4 bases, leaving 12 bases between them. There are 14 residues in the CDR3. CDR3 loop: CASSFAGAGYGYTF. The CDR3 bases are TGTGCCAGCAGCTTTGCTGGGGCCGGCTATGGCTACACCTTC.

This clonotype was counted many times. The chain employs TRBV7-2 and TRBJ2-7; D possibly corresponds to TRBD2 (5 bases). Germline CDR1 and CDR2: SGHTA and FQGNSA. The CDR3 extends over 13 amino acids. With 5 bases removed from V and 5 bases from J, the gap between germline ends came to 13 bases. In DNA form, the CDR3 reads TGTGCCAGCAGCATACCAGCGGTCAACGAGCAGTACTTC. It is translated as CASSIPAVNEQYF. Full variable domain (missing parts from reference TRBV7-2 and TRBJ2-7): GAGVSQSPSNKVTEKGKDVELRCDPISGHTALYWYRQSLGQGLEFLIYFQGNSAPDKSGLPSDRFSAERTGGSVSTLTIQRTQQEDSAVYLCASSIPAVNEQYFGPGTRLTVT.

A word on this clonotype: A much more abundant neighbour one base away suggests this may be a read error. V is TRBV7-8 and J is TRBJ1-4; 7 positions match TRBD1. Germline values: CDR1 SGHVS, CDR2 FQNEAQ. CDR3 length: 15 residues. The CDR3 loop is CASSLAGTENEKLSF. The CDR3 DNA sequence: TGTGCCAGCAGCTTAGCCGGGACAGAGAATGAAAAACTGTCTTTT. The full variable domain, its missing parts supplied by reference TRBV7-8 and TRBJ1-4, is GAGVSQSPRYKVAKRGQDVALRCDPISGHVSLFWYQQALGQGPEFLTYFQNEAQLDKSGLPSDRFFAERPEGSVSTLKIQRTQQEDSAVYLCASSLAGTENEKLSFGSGTQLSVL.

This clonotype was counted only a few times. The gene calls are TRBV20-1 and TRBJ2-2; 11 bases agree with TRBD2. This CDR3 has 16 residues. After removal of 1 base from V and 4 bases from J, the junction contained 5 bases not matched to a gene. Per the germline V gene, CDR1 is DFQATT and CDR2 is SNEGSKA (reference sequence). The CDR3 DNA reads as TGCAGTGCTAGAGTACTAGCGGGAGTAAGCACCGGGGAGCTGTTTTTT. This translates into CSARVLAGVSTGELFF.

The table lists this clonotype with a few counts. The rearrangement joins TRBV29-1 to TRBJ2-5; 7 bases line up with TRBD1. The V segment lost 4 bases and the J segment 4 bases; nucleotides outside the gene matches: 6. In germline, CDR1 is SQVTM, CDR2 ANQGSEA. The CDR3 is 13 residues long. DNA for the CDR3: TGCAGCGTTGCAAAGACAGGGTCAGAGACCCAGTACTTC. Protein product: CSVAKTGSETQYF.

The gene calls are TRBV19 and TRBJ1-6; D is perhaps TRBD1 (5 bases). The CDR3 contains 14 residues. Trimming removed 3 bases from V and 8 bases from J, with 11 bases in between. Germline loops: CDR1 LNHDA, CDR2 SQIVND (reference sequence). CDR3 bases: TGTGCCAGTAGTATTGAGGTAGGGGATTCACCCCTCCACTTT. This sequence encodes CASSIEVGDSPLHF.

There are a few counts of this clonotype. The rearrangement links TRBV14 to TRBJ2-7, with 7 positions matching TRBD1. V was pared by 4 bases and J by 6 bases, with 12 bases of the junction left unmatched. Germline CDR1 and CDR2: SGHDN and FVKESK. The CDR3 covers 15 residues. CDR3 nucleotides: TGTGCCAGCAGCCGCGATAGACAGGGTTCGGGCGAGCAGTACTTC. Protein sequence: CASSRDRQGSGEQYF.

In the case of this clonotype: This may come from a read error, since a much larger clone is one base off. The rearrangement uses TRBV7-9 and TRBJ2-1; the match to TRBD2 covers 9 bases. CDR1 and CDR2 from the germline V gene are SEHNR and FQNEAQ (reference sequence). J gave up 8 bases and V 1 base, and 9 bases lay outside the gene matches. The CDR3 length is 16 residues. The CDR3 is CASSLGAGGVLDEQFF. The CDR3 DNA follows: TGTGCCAGCAGCTTAGGGGCGGGAGGGGTTTTGGATGAGCAGTTCTTC.